These 5 T cell receptor beta chains were sequenced from one sample in a study of control samples from healthy donors and cancer patients. Generated by immunoSEQ multiplex PCR, the TCRdb table keeps only in-frame clones and is missing some. This table holds roughly 30,000 clones, roughly 92% found once. The sample was PBMCs. Receptors were obtained from a man aged 35-49 years with colorectal cancer.

A single count supports this clone. The V gene is TRBV20-1, the J gene TRBJ1-5, with unresolved D. V gave up 3 bases and J gave up 7 bases, with 22 bases separating them. CDR3 length equals 16 residues. Germline loops: CDR1 DFQATT, CDR2 SNEGSKA (reference sequence). The CDR3 reads CSASRPGSALNQPQHF. The CDR3 DNA follows: TGCAGTGCTAGTCGACCGGGGTCCGCATTAAACCAGCCCCAGCATTTT.

V and J are TRBV5-1 and TRBJ1-6; D is uncertain. CDR3 length: 13 amino acids. Per the germline V gene, CDR1 is SGHRS and CDR2 is YFSETQ. The germline V and J ends were trimmed by 4 bases and 7 bases, with 9 bases remaining between them. The CDR3 protein is CASSLRANSPLHF. DNA of the CDR3: TGCGCCAGCAGCCTACGCGCGAATTCACCCCTCCACTTT.

The chain is built from TRBV11-2 and TRBJ2-7, with 8 bases lining up with TRBD1. This CDR3 region has 14 residues. With V trimmed by 5 bases and J by 4 bases, 7 bases remained unmatched. Germline CDR1 is SGHAT and CDR2 is FQNNGV. The CDR3 spells CASSPSTGGYEQYF. CDR3 DNA sequence: TGTGCCAGCAGCCCCTCAACAGGGGGATACGAGCAGTACTTC.

The chain links TRBV3-1 (or the pseudogene TRBV3-2) to TRBJ2-2; no firm D call. Germline V gene data show CDR1 as LGHDT and CDR2 as YNNKEL (reference sequence). V gave up 5 bases and J gave up 1 base, with 11 bases separating them. The CDR3 covers 15 residues. For the CDR3, the DNA is TGTGCCAGCAGCTCCTGGACGGGGAACACCGGGGAGCTGTTTTTT. Protein: CASSSWTGNTGELFF.

This chain uses TRBV2 with TRBJ1-4; D gene ambiguous. With 6 bases removed from V and 5 bases from J, the gap between germline ends came to 13 bases. The CDR3 loop spans 14 amino acids. Germline V gene sequence: CDR1 SNHLY, CDR2 FYNNEI. CDR3 region: CASRDNVLNEKLFF. CDR3 nucleotides: TGTGCCAGCAGAGACAACGTACTGAATGAAAAACTGTTTTTT.